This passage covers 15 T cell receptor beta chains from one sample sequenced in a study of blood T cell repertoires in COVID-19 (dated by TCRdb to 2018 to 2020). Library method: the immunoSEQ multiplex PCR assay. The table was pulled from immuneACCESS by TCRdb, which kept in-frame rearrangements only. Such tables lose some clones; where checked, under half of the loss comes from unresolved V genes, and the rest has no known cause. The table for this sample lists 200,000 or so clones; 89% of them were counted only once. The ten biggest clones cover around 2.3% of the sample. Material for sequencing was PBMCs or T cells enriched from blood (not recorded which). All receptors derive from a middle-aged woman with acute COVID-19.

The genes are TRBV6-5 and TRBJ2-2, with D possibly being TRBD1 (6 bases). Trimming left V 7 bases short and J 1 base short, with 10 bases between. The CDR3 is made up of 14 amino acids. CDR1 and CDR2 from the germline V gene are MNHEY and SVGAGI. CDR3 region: CASTPTGNTGELFF. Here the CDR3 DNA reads TGTGCCAGCACTCCGACAGGGAACACCGGGGAGCTGTTTTTT.

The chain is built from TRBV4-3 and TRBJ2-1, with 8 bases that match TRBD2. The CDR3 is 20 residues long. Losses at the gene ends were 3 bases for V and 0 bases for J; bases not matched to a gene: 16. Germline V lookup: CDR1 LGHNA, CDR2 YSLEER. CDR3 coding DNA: TGCGCCAGCAGCCAGAACGCCGGGGCGCTAGCGGGCGGCTCCTACAATGAGCAGTTCTTC. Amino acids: CASSQNAGALAGGSYNEQFF.

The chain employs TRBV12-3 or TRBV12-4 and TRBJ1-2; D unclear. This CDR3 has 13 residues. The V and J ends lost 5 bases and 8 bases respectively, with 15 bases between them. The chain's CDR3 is CASSPTGRRGYTF. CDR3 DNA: TGTGCCAGCAGTCCTACCGGACGGAGGGGCTACACCTTC.

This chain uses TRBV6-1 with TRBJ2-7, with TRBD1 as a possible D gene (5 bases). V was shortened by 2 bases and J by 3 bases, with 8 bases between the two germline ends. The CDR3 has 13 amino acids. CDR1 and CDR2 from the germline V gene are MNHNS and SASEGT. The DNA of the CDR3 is TGTGCCAGCAGTGAATCAGGGCTCTACGAGCAGTACTTC. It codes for CASSESGLYEQYF.

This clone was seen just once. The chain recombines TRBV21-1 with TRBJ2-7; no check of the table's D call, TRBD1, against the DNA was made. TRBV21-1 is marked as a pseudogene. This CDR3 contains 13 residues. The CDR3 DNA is TGTGCCAGCAGCAGAGACAGGACAGGCGAGCAGTACTTC. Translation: CASSRDRTGEQYF.

CDR3 sequence: CASSHGLGGSYEQYF. The CDR3 nucleotides read TGTGCCAGCAGCCACGGTTTAGGGGGCTCCTACGAGCAGTACTTC. The chain couples TRBV9 to TRBJ2-7, with a possible D match to TRBD1 (6 bases). V was clipped by 4 bases and J by 0 bases, with 14 bases between them. This CDR3 comprises 15 residues. Germline loops: CDR1 SGDLS, CDR2 YYNGEE.

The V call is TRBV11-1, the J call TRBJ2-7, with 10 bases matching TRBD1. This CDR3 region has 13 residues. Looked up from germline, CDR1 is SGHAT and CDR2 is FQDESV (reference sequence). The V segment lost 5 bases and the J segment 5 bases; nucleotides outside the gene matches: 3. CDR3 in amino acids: CASSLDRGNEQYF. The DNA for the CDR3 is TGTGCCAGCAGCCTGGACAGGGGGAACGAGCAGTACTTC. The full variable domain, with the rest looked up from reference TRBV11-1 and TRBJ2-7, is EAEVAQSPRYKITEKSQAVAFWCDPISGHATLYWYRQILGQGPELLVQFQDESVVDDSQLPKDRFSAERLKGVDSTLKIQPAELGDSAMYLCASSLDRGNEQYFGPGTRLTVT.

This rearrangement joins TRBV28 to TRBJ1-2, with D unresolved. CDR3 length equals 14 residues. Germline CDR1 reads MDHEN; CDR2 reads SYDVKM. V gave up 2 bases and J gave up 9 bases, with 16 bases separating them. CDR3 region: CASSLGLGRRSYTF. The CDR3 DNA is TGTGCCAGCAGTTTAGGGCTGGGGAGGCGTAGCTACACCTTC.

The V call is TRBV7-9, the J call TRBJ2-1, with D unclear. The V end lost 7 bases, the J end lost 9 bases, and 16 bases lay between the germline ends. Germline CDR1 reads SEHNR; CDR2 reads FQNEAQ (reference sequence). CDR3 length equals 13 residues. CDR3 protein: CASTSTGYGEQFF. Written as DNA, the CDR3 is TGTGCCAGCACCTCAACCGGGTACGGTGAGCAGTTCTTC.

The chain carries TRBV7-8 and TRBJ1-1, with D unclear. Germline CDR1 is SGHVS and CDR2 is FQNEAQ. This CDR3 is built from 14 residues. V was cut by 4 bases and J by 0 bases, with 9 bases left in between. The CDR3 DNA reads TGTGCCAGCAGCTACGACCAGGTGAACACTGAAGCTTTCTTT. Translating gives CASSYDQVNTEAFF. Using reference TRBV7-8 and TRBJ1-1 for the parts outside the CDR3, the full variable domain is GAGVSQSPRYKVAKRGQDVALRCDPISGHVSLFWYQQALGQGPEFLTYFQNEAQLDKSGLPSDRFFAERPEGSVSTLKIQRTQQEDSAVYLCASSYDQVNTEAFFGQGTRLTVV.

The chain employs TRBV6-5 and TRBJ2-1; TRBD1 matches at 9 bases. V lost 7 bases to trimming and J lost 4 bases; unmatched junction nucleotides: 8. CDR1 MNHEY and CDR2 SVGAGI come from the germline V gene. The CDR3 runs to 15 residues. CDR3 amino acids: CASKITGTGYNEQFF. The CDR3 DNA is TGTGCCAGCAAGATTACCGGGACAGGGTACAATGAGCAGTTCTTC.

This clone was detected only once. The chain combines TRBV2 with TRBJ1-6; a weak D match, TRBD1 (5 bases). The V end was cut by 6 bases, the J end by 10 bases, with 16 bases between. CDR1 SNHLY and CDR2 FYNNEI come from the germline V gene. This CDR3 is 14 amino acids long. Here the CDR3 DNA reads TGTGCCAGCAGACAGGAGGGGCTTCAATCACCCCTCCACTTT. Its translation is CASRQEGLQSPLHF.

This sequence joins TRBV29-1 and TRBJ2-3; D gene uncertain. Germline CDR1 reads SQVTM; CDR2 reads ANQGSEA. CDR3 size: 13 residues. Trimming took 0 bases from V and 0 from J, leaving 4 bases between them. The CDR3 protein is CSVEESSTDTQYF. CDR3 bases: TGCAGCGTTGAAGAGTCTAGCACAGATACGCAGTATTTT.

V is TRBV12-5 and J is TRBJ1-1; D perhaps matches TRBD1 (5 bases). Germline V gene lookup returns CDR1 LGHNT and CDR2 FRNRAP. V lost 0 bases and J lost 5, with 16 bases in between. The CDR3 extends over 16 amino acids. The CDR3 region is CASGLVLAGRETEAFF. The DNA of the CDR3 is TGTGCTAGTGGTTTGGTACTCGCGGGACGAGAGACTGAAGCTTTCTTT.

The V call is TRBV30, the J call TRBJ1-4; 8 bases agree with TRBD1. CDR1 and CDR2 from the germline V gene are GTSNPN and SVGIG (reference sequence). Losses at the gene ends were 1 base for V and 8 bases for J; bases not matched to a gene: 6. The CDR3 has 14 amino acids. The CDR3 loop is CAWSGTGLKEKLFF. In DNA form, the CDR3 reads TGTGCCTGGAGTGGGACAGGGCTAAAAGAAAAACTGTTTTTT.